Reported below is one T cell receptor beta chain. This entry is derived from a study of T cells after yellow fever vaccination. The V and J ends lost 3 bases and 3 bases, in that order; junction bases with no gene match: 7. The germline V gene encodes CDR1 SGHRS and CDR2 YFSETQ. The CDR3 contains 16 residues. TCRdb re-called the 5' RACE reads with MiXCR, one entry per CDR3 protein. This table holds 300,000 to 400,000 distinct CDR3 sequences, approximately 4% found once. The clonotype was recovered from a man aged 18 to 29 who received the YFV17D yellow fever vaccine. The sample was PBMCs, taken 5 days after the yellow fever booster vaccination. This chain connects TRBV5-1 to TRBJ1-5; the match to TRBD1 covers 9 bases. The CDR3 sequence: CASSSEPQGANQPQHF. The CDR3 DNA reads TGCGCCAGCAGCTCAGAACCACAGGGGGCCAATCAGCCCCAGCATTTT.